A selection of T cell receptor beta chains follows, all from one sample in a study of T cell responses to AZD1222 COVID-19 vaccine. Measured with immunoSEQ multiplex PCR; TCRdb has only the in-frame clones, and not every one. The sample yields about 87,000 clones, around 90% seen once. Sample: peripheral blood, taken on day 0 of AZD1222 vaccination. These receptors all stem from an adult in good health. The CDR3 runs from the conserved cysteine through the conserved F or W. The D gene is left open where the match is weak. Some rows mark clone size as missing; the rest say once, few, many or name a class of expanded clone.

J gene: TRBJ2-4; V gene: TRBV7-2; CDR3 length: 14; clone size: .; D gene: .; CDR3 protein: CASSYTGWENIQYF; CDR3 DNA: TGTGCCAGCAGCTACACAGGGTGGGAAAACATTCAGTACTTC
J gene: TRBJ1-4; V gene: TRBV25-1; CDR3 length: 17; clone size: .; D gene: .; CDR3 protein: CASRPAPGEVSNEKLFF; CDR3 DNA: TGTGCCAGCAGACCCGCCCCGGGGGAGGTCTCTAATGAAAAACTGTTTTTT
J gene: TRBJ1-5; V gene: TRBV6-2/TRBV6-3; CDR3 length: 15; clone size: few; D gene: .; CDR3 protein: CASSYSHREPQPQHF; CDR3 DNA: TGTGCCAGCAGTTACTCGCACAGGGAACCTCAGCCCCAGCATTTT
J gene: TRBJ2-7; V gene: TRBV6-5; CDR3 length: 14; clone size: .; D gene: .; CDR3 protein: CASSYVLGLGEQYF; CDR3 DNA: TGTGCCAGCAGTTACGTGCTAGGGCTTGGCGAGCAGTACTTC
J gene: TRBJ2-5; V gene: TRBV11-2; CDR3 length: 16; clone size: .; D gene: .; CDR3 protein: CASSSRGGELQETQYF; CDR3 DNA: TGTGCCAGCAGCTCTAGGGGGGGCGAGTTACAAGAGACCCAGTACTTC
J gene: TRBJ2-3; V gene: TRBV11-2; CDR3 length: 16; clone size: .; D gene: TRBD2; CDR3 protein: CASSLHGGGNTDTQYF; CDR3 DNA: TGTGCCAGCAGCTTACACGGCGGGGGGAACACAGATACGCAGTATTTT
J gene: TRBJ2-1; V gene: TRBV9; CDR3 length: 17; clone size: .; D gene: .; CDR3 protein: CASSVGERTSSYNEQFF; CDR3 DNA: TGTGCCAGCAGCGTAGGTGAGCGGACCAGCTCCTACAATGAGCAGTTCTTC
J gene: TRBJ1-1; V gene: TRBV5-1; CDR3 length: 12; clone size: .; D gene: .; CDR3 protein: CASSLRGDEAFF; CDR3 DNA: TGCGCCAGCAGCCTCAGGGGCGATGAAGCTTTCTTT
J gene: TRBJ2-2; V gene: TRBV30; CDR3 length: 16; clone size: .; D gene: TRBD1; CDR3 protein: CAWTLPPGQGFQELFF; CDR3 DNA: TGTGCCTGGACCCTTCCCCCGGGACAGGGTTTTCAGGAGCTGTTTTTT
J gene: TRBJ1-2; V gene: TRBV4-3; CDR3 length: 14; clone size: .; D gene: .; CDR3 protein: CASSQEGPPYGYTF; CDR3 DNA: TGCGCCAGCAGCCAAGAAGGCCCCCCCTATGGCTACACCTTC
J gene: TRBJ1-2; V gene: TRBV5-5; CDR3 length: 14; clone size: once; D gene: .; CDR3 protein: CASSIQGINYGYTF; CDR3 DNA: TGTGCCAGCAGCATACAGGGAATTAACTATGGCTACACCTTC
J gene: TRBJ1-1; V gene: TRBV6-2/TRBV6-3; CDR3 length: 14; clone size: .; D gene: .; CDR3 protein: CASSYPRAVTEAFF; CDR3 DNA: TGTGCCAGCAGTTACCCTCGGGCTGTCACTGAAGCTTTCTTT
J gene: TRBJ2-1; V gene: TRBV2; CDR3 length: 14; clone size: .; D gene: TRBD1; CDR3 protein: CASMRTGLYNEQFF; CDR3 DNA: TGTGCCAGCATGAGGACAGGCCTCTACAATGAGCAGTTCTTC
J gene: TRBJ1-4; V gene: TRBV9; CDR3 length: 14; clone size: .; D gene: .; CDR3 protein: CASSRGTTNEKLFF; CDR3 DNA: TGTGCCAGCAGCAGGGGCACAACTAATGAAAAACTGTTTTTT
J gene: TRBJ1-5; V gene: TRBV4-2; CDR3 length: 16; clone size: .; D gene: .; CDR3 protein: CASSQEWGATYQPQHF; CDR3 DNA: TGTGCCAGCAGCCAAGAATGGGGGGCGACGTATCAGCCCCAGCATTTT
J gene: TRBJ1-6; V gene: TRBV3-1/TRBV3-2; CDR3 length: 16; clone size: .; D gene: .; CDR3 protein: CASSQTDSFYNSPLHF; CDR3 DNA: TGTGCCAGCAGCCAAACCGACAGTTTCTATAATTCACCCCTCCACTTT
J gene: TRBJ2-4; V gene: TRBV3-1/TRBV3-2; CDR3 length: 14; clone size: .; D gene: .; CDR3 protein: CASSQTGGGDIQYF; CDR3 DNA: TGTGCCAGCAGCCAAACAGGGGGGGGAGACATTCAGTACTTC
J gene: TRBJ1-2; V gene: TRBV30; CDR3 length: 11; clone size: .; D gene: .; CDR3 protein: CAWNRVYGYTF; CDR3 DNA: TGTGCCTGGAACAGGGTCTATGGCTACACCTTC
J gene: TRBJ1-3; V gene: TRBV27; CDR3 length: 15; clone size: .; D gene: .; CDR3 protein: CASSLVRGGGNTIYF; CDR3 DNA: TGTGCCAGCAGTTTAGTTCGGGGAGGAGGAAACACCATATATTTT
J gene: TRBJ1-4; V gene: TRBV20-1; CDR3 length: 11; clone size: .; D gene: .; CDR3 protein: CSAAPGEKLFF; CDR3 DNA: TGCAGTGCTGCTCCTGGTGAAAAACTGTTTTTT
J gene: TRBJ1-1; V gene: TRBV7-3; CDR3 length: 14; clone size: .; D gene: .; CDR3 protein: CASSLNPGNTEAFF; CDR3 DNA: TGTGCCAGCAGCTTAAACCCGGGGAACACTGAAGCTTTCTTT
J gene: TRBJ2-4; V gene: TRBV6-2/TRBV6-3; CDR3 length: 16; clone size: .; D gene: .; CDR3 protein: CASSSPRAVAKNIQYF; CDR3 DNA: TGTGCCAGCAGCTCGCCCAGGGCGGTAGCCAAAAACATTCAGTACTTC
J gene: TRBJ2-3; V gene: TRBV19; CDR3 length: 15; clone size: once; D gene: TRBD1; CDR3 protein: CASTKGTGGTDTQYF; CDR3 DNA: TGTGCCAGTACTAAGGGGACAGGGGGCACAGATACGCAGTATTTT
J gene: TRBJ1-3; V gene: TRBV14; CDR3 length: 16; clone size: .; D gene: TRBD1; CDR3 protein: CASSPHAGGPGNTIYF; CDR3 DNA: TGTGCCAGCAGCCCCCATGCAGGGGGCCCTGGAAACACCATATATTTT
J gene: TRBJ1-1; V gene: TRBV11-2; CDR3 length: 16; clone size: .; D gene: .; CDR3 protein: CASSFLTTQGSTEAFF; CDR3 DNA: TGTGCCAGCAGCTTCCTTACGACGCAGGGTAGCACTGAAGCTTTCTTT
J gene: TRBJ1-3; V gene: TRBV14; CDR3 length: 14; clone size: .; D gene: .; CDR3 protein: CASSLRQAGNTIYF; CDR3 DNA: TGTGCCAGCAGCCTACGACAGGCTGGAAACACCATATATTTT
J gene: TRBJ2-5; V gene: TRBV6-5; CDR3 length: 14; clone size: .; D gene: .; CDR3 protein: CATETGSRRETQYF; CDR3 DNA: TGTGCCACCGAAACCGGGTCCCGGAGGGAGACCCAGTACTTC
J gene: TRBJ2-2; V gene: TRBV19; CDR3 length: 15; clone size: .; D gene: .; CDR3 protein: CASSPGRMRTGELFF; CDR3 DNA: TGTGCCAGTAGTCCTGGCAGGATGAGGACCGGGGAGCTGTTTTTT
J gene: TRBJ2-3; V gene: TRBV12-5; CDR3 length: 13; clone size: .; D gene: .; CDR3 protein: CASGFQLADTQYF; CDR3 DNA: TGTGCTAGTGGTTTCCAGTTAGCAGATACGCAGTATTTT
J gene: TRBJ2-2; V gene: TRBV7-2; CDR3 length: 15; clone size: once; D gene: .; CDR3 protein: CASSLVVKGGRELFF; CDR3 DNA: TGTGCCAGCAGCTTAGTAGTCAAGGGTGGCCGGGAGCTGTTTTTT